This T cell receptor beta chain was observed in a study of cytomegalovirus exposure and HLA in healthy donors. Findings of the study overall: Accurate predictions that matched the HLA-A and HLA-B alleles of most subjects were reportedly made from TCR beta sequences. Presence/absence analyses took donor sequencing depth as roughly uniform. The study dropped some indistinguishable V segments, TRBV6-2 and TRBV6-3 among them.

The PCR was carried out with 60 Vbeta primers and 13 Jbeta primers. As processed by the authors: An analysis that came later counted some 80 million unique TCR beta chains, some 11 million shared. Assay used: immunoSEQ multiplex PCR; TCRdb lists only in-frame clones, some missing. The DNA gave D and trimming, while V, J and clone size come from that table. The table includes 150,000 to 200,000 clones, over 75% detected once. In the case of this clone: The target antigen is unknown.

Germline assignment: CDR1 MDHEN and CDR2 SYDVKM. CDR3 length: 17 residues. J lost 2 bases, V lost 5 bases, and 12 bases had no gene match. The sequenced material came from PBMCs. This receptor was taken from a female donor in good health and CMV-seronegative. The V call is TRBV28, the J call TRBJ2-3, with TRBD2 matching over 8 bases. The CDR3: CASSPSIGGGFTDTQYF. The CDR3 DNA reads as TGTGCCAGCAGTCCCTCAATAGGCGGGGGGTTCACAGATACGCAGTATTTT. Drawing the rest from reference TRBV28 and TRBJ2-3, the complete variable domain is DVKVTQSSRYLVKRTGEKVFLECVQDMDHENMFWYRQDPGLGLRLIYFSYDVKMKEKGDIPEGYSVSREKKERFSLILESASTNQTSMYLCASSPSIGGGFTDTQYFGPGTRLTVL.